Listed below are T cell receptor beta chains from one sample, sequenced in a study of regulatory T cells in long-lasting Graves disease. Via MiXCR, TCRdb re-called the multiplex PCR reads, giving one row per CDR3 protein. The table records around 480,000 distinct CDR3 sequences, 15% to 20% of them present only once. Separately, the same data were catalogued under a study of T cells in Graves' hyperthyroidism and ophthalmopathy.

The sample here was peripheral blood mononuclear cells (PBMCs), taken at new diagnosis, from a patient treated with antithyroid drugs. Every receptor here comes from a woman aged 35-65 years with Graves disease. Both conserved end residues are part of each CDR3. D genes are given only for firm matches. Only some rows state a clone size, as once, few, many or a class for expanded clones.

clone size	V gene	D gene	J gene	CDR3 protein	CDR3 DNA
many	TRBV18	.	TRBJ2-3	CASSPPTGGGTDTQYF	TGTGCCAGCTCACCCCCGACAGGAGGCGGCACAGATACGCAGTATTTT
many	TRBV7-8	.	TRBJ1-1	CASVLRESDTEAFF	TGTGCCAGCGTCCTCAGGGAGTCGGATACTGAAGCTTTCTTT
.	TRBV6-9	TRBD1	TRBJ2-1	CASSYSGGVNEQFF	TGTGCCAGCAGTTACTCAGGGGGCGTCAATGAGCAGTTCTTC
many	TRBV12-3/TRBV12-4	.	TRBJ1-2	CASSFGKNYGYTF	TGTGCCAGCAGTTTCGGCAAGAACTATGGCTACACCTTC
.	TRBV20-1	.	TRBJ2-1	CSARHQSSYNEQFF	TGCAGTGCTAGGCACCAGAGCTCCTACAATGAGCAGTTCTTC
few	TRBV19	TRBD1	TRBJ1-4	CASSRRDRVTNEKLFF	TGTGCCAGTAGTCGGCGGGACAGGGTGACTAATGAAAAACTGTTTTTT
few	TRBV10-3	TRBD2	TRBJ2-2	CATTPGLAGGTATGELFF	TGTGCCACCACTCCCGGACTAGCGGGGGGGACTGCAACCGGGGAGCTGTTTTTT
many	TRBV12-3/TRBV12-4	TRBD2	TRBJ2-2	CASRPGLAGGPGTGELFF	TGTGCCAGCAGGCCGGGACTAGCGGGGGGGCCGGGGACCGGGGAGCTGTTTTTT
few	TRBV18	TRBD1	TRBJ1-5	CASSVRQGQPQHF	TGTGCCAGCTCAGTTAGACAGGGACAGCCCCAGCATTTT
.	TRBV6-1	.	TRBJ1-2	CASTRWGYGYTF	TGTGCCAGCACCCGGTGGGGCTATGGCTACACCTTC
.	TRBV7-9	.	TRBJ2-3	CASSPGVGRTDTQYF	TGTGCCAGCAGCCCCGGGGTGGGGCGCACAGATACGCAGTATTTT
many	TRBV5-1	.	TRBJ1-1	CASSLVQGGAEAFF	TGCGCCAGCAGCTTGGTACAGGGCGGGGCTGAAGCTTTCTTT
many	TRBV5-6	.	TRBJ2-7	CASRQGPYEQYF	TGTGCCAGCAGGCAAGGACCCTACGAGCAGTACTTC
few	TRBV18	TRBD1	TRBJ2-7	CASSPNLGDSGEQYF	TGTGCCAGCTCACCAAACCTTGGGGACAGCGGCGAGCAGTACTTC
.	TRBV20-1	.	TRBJ1-5	CSASGQPQHF	TGCAGTGCTAGTGGACAGCCCCAGCATTTT
.	TRBV6-1	.	TRBJ1-5	CASRGREYSNQPQHF	TGTGCCAGCAGGGGACGGGAATATAGCAATCAGCCCCAGCATTTT
many	TRBV20-1	.	TRBJ2-5	CSARGATPRGSETQYF	TGCAGTGCTAGAGGGGCGACACCCCGAGGGTCAGAGACCCAGTACTTC
many	TRBV6-1	.	TRBJ2-7	CASSDPTMGNEQYF	TGTGCCAGCAGTGACCCGACAATGGGAAACGAGCAGTACTTC
many	TRBV5-1	.	TRBJ1-4	CASSETVATNEKLFF	TGCGCCAGCAGCGAGACAGTTGCAACTAATGAAAAACTGTTTTTT
many	TRBV11-2	TRBD2	TRBJ2-1	CASSFSGGAPGNEQFF	TGTGCCAGCAGCTTCAGCGGGGGGGCTCCGGGCAATGAGCAGTTCTTC
.	TRBV19	.	TRBJ1-5	CASSITENQPQHF	TGTGCCAGTAGTATTACGGAGAATCAGCCCCAGCATTTT
few	TRBV4-1	.	TRBJ1-2	CASSQTGLGNYGYTF	TGCGCCAGCAGCCAAACGGGATTAGGGAACTATGGCTACACCTTC
many	TRBV7-9	.	TRBJ2-2	CASSFGGGELFF	TGTGCCAGCAGCTTCGGGGGCGGGGAGCTGTTTTTT
many	TRBV7-9	.	TRBJ2-5	CASIDIGGYKETQYF	TGTGCCAGCATCGACATCGGAGGGTACAAAGAGACCCAGTACTTC
many	TRBV2	TRBD1	TRBJ2-7	CASTLRGQWDEQYF	TGTGCCAGCACCCTGAGGGGGCAATGGGACGAGCAGTACTTC
.	TRBV19	.	TRBJ2-5	CASSIRWGETQYF	TGTGCCAGTAGTATCCGGTGGGGGGAGACCCAGTACTTC
few	TRBV12-3/TRBV12-4	TRBD2	TRBJ2-2	CASSLAPSGGTGELFF	TGTGCCAGCAGTTTAGCCCCTAGCGGGGGGACCGGGGAGCTGTTTTTT
many	TRBV7-2	.	TRBJ1-2	CASSLFGQGTNYGYTF	TGTGCCAGCAGCTTATTTGGGCAGGGAACTAACTATGGCTACACCTTC
.	TRBV11-2	.	TRBJ2-2	CASSLNAHQGGANTGELFF	TGTGCCAGCAGCTTAAACGCCCATCAGGGAGGCGCGAACACCGGGGAGCTGTTTTTT
.	TRBV3-1	.	TRBJ1-2	CASSQDTTAPYYGYTF	TGTGCCAGCAGCCAAGATACCACAGCCCCATACTATGGCTACACCTTC
few	TRBV29-1	TRBD1	TRBJ2-2	CSVEGQSNTGELFF	TGCAGCGTTGAGGGACAGAGCAACACCGGGGAGCTGTTTTTT
.	TRBV27	.	TRBJ2-2	CASRSDYTNTGELFF	TGTGCCAGCAGATCGGATTATACGAACACCGGGGAGCTGTTTTTT
.	TRBV9	.	TRBJ1-1	CASSADEPGNTEALF	TGTGCCAGCAGCGCCGATGAACCAGGGAACACTGAAGCTCTCTTT
many	TRBV28	TRBD2	TRBJ2-7	CASSFRGDDEQYF	TGTGCCAGCAGTTTCCGGGGGGACGACGAGCAGTACTTC
few	TRBV12-3/TRBV12-4	.	TRBJ1-3	CASSPLTRNSGNTIYF	TGTGCCAGCAGCCCGTTGACACGCAACTCTGGAAACACCATATATTTT
.	TRBV9	.	TRBJ1-2	CASSVGPRPGYGYTF	TGTGCCAGCAGCGTAGGACCTCGGCCGGGCTATGGCTACACCTTC
many	TRBV28	TRBD1	TRBJ2-7	CASSWTGVREQYF	TGTGCCAGCAGTTGGACAGGGGTCCGCGAGCAGTACTTC
.	TRBV10-2	.	TRBJ1-6	CASSRDLSSYNSPLHF	TGCGCCAGCAGTAGGGACCTAAGCTCCTATAATTCACCCCTCCACTTT
.	TRBV7-3	.	TRBJ2-2	CASSWGNTGELFF	TGTGCCAGCAGCTGGGGTAACACCGGGGAGCTGTTTTTT
many	TRBV20-1	TRBD2	TRBJ2-3	CSARDSGAGQRDTQYF	TGCAGTGCTAGAGATAGCGGGGCCGGCCAGAGAGATACGCAGTATTTT
.	TRBV5-1	TRBD1	TRBJ2-2	CASSRTGERRELFF	TGCGCCAGCAGCAGGACAGGGGAAAGAAGGGAGCTGTTTTTT
.	TRBV27	.	TRBJ1-4	CASSPSSGPTEKLFF	TGTGCCAGCAGTCCCTCAAGTGGGCCTACCGAAAAACTGTTTTTT
many	TRBV29-1	TRBD1	TRBJ1-2	CSVSGQGGYGYTF	TGCAGCGTATCCGGACAGGGAGGTTATGGCTACACCTTC
many	TRBV2	TRBD1	TRBJ1-2	CASNRDSLYGYTF	TGTGCCAGCAATCGGGACAGCCTCTATGGCTACACCTTC
few	TRBV27	.	TRBJ2-1	CASSLNRVEGNEQFF	TGTGCCAGCAGCCTGAACAGGGTCGAGGGCAATGAGCAGTTCTTC
few	TRBV3-1	TRBD2	TRBJ2-7	CASQLAGDSYEQYF	TGTGCCAGCCAACTAGCGGGGGATTCCTACGAGCAGTACTTC
.	TRBV7-9	TRBD1	TRBJ2-2	CASSLRAGGYGLRTGELVF	TGTGCCAGCAGCTTAAGGGCAGGGGGCTACGGATTGAGGACCGGGGAGCTGGTTTTT
many	TRBV11-2	.	TRBJ1-2	CASSLENYYGYTF	TGTGCCAGCAGCTTAGAGAATTACTATGGCTACACCTTC